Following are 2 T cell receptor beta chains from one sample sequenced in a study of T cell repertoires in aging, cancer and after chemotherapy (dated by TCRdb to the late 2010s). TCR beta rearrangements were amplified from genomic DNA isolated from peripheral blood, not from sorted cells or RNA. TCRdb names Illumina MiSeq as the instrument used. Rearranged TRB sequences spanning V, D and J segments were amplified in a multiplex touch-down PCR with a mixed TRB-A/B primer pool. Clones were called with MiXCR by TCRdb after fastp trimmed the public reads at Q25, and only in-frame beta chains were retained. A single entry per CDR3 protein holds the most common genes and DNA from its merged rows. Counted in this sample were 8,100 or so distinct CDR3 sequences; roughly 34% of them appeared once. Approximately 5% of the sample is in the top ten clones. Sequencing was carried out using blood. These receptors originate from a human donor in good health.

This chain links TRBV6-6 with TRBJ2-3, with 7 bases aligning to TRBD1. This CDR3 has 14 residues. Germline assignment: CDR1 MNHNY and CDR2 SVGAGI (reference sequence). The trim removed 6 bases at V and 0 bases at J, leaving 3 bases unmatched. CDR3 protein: CASRETGSTDTQYF. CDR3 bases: TGTGCCAGCAGAGAGACAGGGAGCACAGATACGCAGTATTTT.

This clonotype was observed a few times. The CDR3 DNA follows: TGTGCCACCAGCAGAGGGGCTCAGGGCTATGGCTACACCTTC. Amino acid sequence: CATSRGAQGYGYTF. This rearrangement joins TRBV15 to TRBJ1-2; possibly TRBD1 for D (5 bases). CDR1 and CDR2 from the germline V gene are LNHNV and YYDKDF (reference sequence). The CDR3 has 14 amino acids. V gave up 1 base and J gave up 4 bases, with 10 bases separating them.